The rows below give T cell receptor beta chains drawn from one sample of a study of T cells in Graves' hyperthyroidism and ophthalmopathy. TCRdb fed the multiplex PCR reads into MiXCR, producing one record per CDR3 protein. The sample includes around 200,000 distinct CDR3 sequences, 18% of them seen just once. The sample comprised blood. These receptors all stem from a man aged 35-49 years with Graves' hyperthyroidism. Both conserved end residues are part of each CDR3. The D gene is left open where the match is weak. Not every row has a clone size; where given, it reads once, few, many or a size class.

>TRBD1|-|TRBV27|TRBJ2-3
TGTGCCAGCAGTTTTCCGGGACAGGGTAGGGATACGCAGTATTTT
CASSFPGQGRDTQYF
>TRBD1|many|TRBV2|TRBJ1-2
TGTGCCAGCACCTTACTGAGGTCCGGGACAGGGGAGTCTGGCTACACCTTC
CASTLLRSGTGESGYTF
>-|many|TRBV4-1|TRBJ1-2
TGCGCCAGCAGCCAAGATCCACGAAACGGCTACACCTTC
CASSQDPRNGYTF
>TRBD1|-|TRBV11-2|TRBJ2-1
TGTGCCAGCAGCTTCCGGACAGGGTCCCACTACAATGAGCAGTTCTTC
CASSFRTGSHYNEQFF
>-|many|TRBV2|TRBJ1-3
TGTGCCAGCAGGGTCGGACAAAACTCTGGAAACACCATATATTTT
CASRVGQNSGNTIYF
>TRBD2|-|TRBV24-1|TRBJ2-1
TGTGCCACCAGTGACCGCGGGGGGCCTCCCTACAATGAGCAGTTCTTC
CATSDRGGPPYNEQFF
>-|-|TRBV2|TRBJ2-2
TGTGCCAGCATAGAGTTGTCCGGGGAGCTGTTTTTT
CASIELSGELFF
>-|many|TRBV20-1|TRBJ1-3
TGCAGTGCTAGTGGGCGGCTCTCTGGAAACACCATATATTTT
CSASGRLSGNTIYF
>-|many|TRBV13|TRBJ2-4
TGTGCCAGCAGCTTAGGGGGGGAAGCCAAAAACATTCAGTACTTC
CASSLGGEAKNIQYF
>-|many|TRBV20-1|TRBJ1-5
TGCAGTGCTAGGCAGGGCATGGACAATCAGCCCCAGCATTTT
CSARQGMDNQPQHF
>TRBD1|many|TRBV5-1|TRBJ2-3
TGCGCCAGCAGCTACGGACAGGGTACCCACTCCAGCACAGATACGCAGTATTTT
CASSYGQGTHSSTDTQYF
>-|many|TRBV6-2/TRBV6-3|TRBJ2-1
TGTGCCAGCAGTTACTCGGGGTCCGAGCAGTTCTTC
CASSYSGSEQFF
>TRBD2|few|TRBV4-2|TRBJ2-3
TGTGCCAGCAGTCCTGGGACTAGCGGGGGGGCGGGAACAGATACGCAGTATTTT
CASSPGTSGGAGTDTQYF
>TRBD2|few|TRBV7-3|TRBJ2-1
TGTGCCAGCAGCCGACTAGCGGGGTTCTACAATGAGCAGTTCTTC
CASSRLAGFYNEQFF
>-|many|TRBV7-9|TRBJ1-4
TGTGCCAGCAGCTTAAGGTTGGCTGAAAAACTGTTTTTT
CASSLRLAEKLFF